This T cell receptor beta chain came from a study of blood T cell repertoires in COVID-19. Study details: T cells, B-cell-depleted T cells, or PBMCs supplied cDNA or gDNA.

With respect to this clone: A junction boundary mismatches the germline segment, possibly from a read error.

Clones were read by immunoSEQ multiplex PCR, and TCRdb kept only the in-frame ones, dropping some. This sample carries some 140,000 clones, around 80% of them seen once, and the ten largest clones take around 13%. This clonotype was sampled from an elderly man with acute or convalescent COVID-19. Material: peripheral blood.

CDR3 region: CASSFAIGQELF. The CDR3 coding sequence is TGTGCCAGCAGCTTCGCGATCGGACAGGAGCTCTTC. The gene calls are TRBV7-9 and TRBJ2-1, with TRBD1 matching 7 bases. This CDR3 has 12 residues. Germline-derived CDR1 and CDR2 are SEHNR and FQNEAQ (reference sequence).